This T cell receptor beta chain was identified during a study of response to subunit inactivated influenza vaccine. Points from the study as a whole: It was the authors' suggestion that each seasonal influenza vaccination recruits few new T cells.

Using its own MiXCR run on the RT-PCR reads, TCRdb lists one record per CDR3 protein. The table shows almost 600,000 distinct CDR3 sequences, with approximately 15% occurring only once. In regard to this clonotype: Its antigen is currently unknown.

The CDR3 extends over 16 amino acids. Germline loops: CDR1 SGHRS, CDR2 YFSETQ. V was shortened by 5 bases and J by 5 bases, with 22 bases between the two germline ends. V and J are TRBV5-1 and TRBJ2-5; D might be TRBD2 (7 bases). This sample comprised PBMCs from blood, obtained 12 days after vaccination. The sequence was obtained from a man in his fifties or sixties who received an inactivated influenza vaccine. The CDR3 region is CASRRGSGGPFETQYF. The CDR3, as DNA: TGCGCCAGCAGGAGGGGGTCCGGGGGGCCTTTCGAGACCCAGTACTTC.